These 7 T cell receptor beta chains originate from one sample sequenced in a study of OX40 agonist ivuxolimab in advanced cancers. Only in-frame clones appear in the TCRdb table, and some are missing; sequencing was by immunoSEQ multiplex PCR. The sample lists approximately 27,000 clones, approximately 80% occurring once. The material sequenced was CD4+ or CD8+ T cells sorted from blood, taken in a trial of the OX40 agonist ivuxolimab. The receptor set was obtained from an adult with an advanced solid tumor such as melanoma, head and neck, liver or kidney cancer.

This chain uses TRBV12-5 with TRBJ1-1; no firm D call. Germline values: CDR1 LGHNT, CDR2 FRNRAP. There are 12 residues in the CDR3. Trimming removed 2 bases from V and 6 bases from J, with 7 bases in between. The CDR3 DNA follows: TGTGCTAGTGGTTTGTTGGGTTCTGAAGCTTTCTTT. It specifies CASGLLGSEAFF.

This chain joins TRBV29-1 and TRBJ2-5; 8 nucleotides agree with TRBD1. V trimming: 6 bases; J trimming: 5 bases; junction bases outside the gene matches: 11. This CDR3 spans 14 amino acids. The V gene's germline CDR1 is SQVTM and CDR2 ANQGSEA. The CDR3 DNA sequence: TGCAGCGTCTTCCTGGACAGGGAATGGGAGACCCAGTACTTC. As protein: CSVFLDREWETQYF. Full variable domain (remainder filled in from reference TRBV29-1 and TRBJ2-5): SAVISQKPSRDICQRGTSLTIQCQVDSQVTMMFWYRQQPGQSLTLIATANQGSEATYESGFVIDKFPISRPNLTFSTLTVSNMSPEDSSIYLCSVFLDREWETQYFGPGTRLLVL.

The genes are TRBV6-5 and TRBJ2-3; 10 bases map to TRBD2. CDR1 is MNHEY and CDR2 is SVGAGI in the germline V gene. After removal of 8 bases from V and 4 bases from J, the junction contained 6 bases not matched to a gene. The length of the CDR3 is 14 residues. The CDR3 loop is CASRQRGGADTQYF. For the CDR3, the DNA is TGTGCCAGCCGTCAGCGGGGGGGGGCAGATACGCAGTATTTT.

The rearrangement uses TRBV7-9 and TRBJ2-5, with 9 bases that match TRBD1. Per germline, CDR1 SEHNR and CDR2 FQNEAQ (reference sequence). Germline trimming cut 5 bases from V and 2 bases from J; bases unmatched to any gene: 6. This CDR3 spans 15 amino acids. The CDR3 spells CASSSRDREQETQYF. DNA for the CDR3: TGTGCCAGCAGCAGCCGGGACAGGGAACAAGAGACCCAGTACTTC.

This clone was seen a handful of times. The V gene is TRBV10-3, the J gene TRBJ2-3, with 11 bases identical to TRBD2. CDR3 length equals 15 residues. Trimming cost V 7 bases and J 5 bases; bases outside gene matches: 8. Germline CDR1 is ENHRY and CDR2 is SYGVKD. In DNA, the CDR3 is TGTGCCATCAAGGTTGATAGCGGGGGGGGAGATACGCAGTATTTT. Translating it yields CAIKVDSGGGDTQYF.

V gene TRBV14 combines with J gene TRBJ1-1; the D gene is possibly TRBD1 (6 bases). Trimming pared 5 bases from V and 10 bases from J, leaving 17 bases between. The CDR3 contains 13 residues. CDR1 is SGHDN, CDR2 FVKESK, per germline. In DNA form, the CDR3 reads TGTGCCAGCAGCTTAGTGGGGGGGGCCGGAGCTTTCTTT. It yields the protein CASSLVGGAGAFF.

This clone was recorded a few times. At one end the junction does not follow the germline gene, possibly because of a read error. The CDR3 loop reads CASMAALESSF. CDR3 nucleotides: TGTGCCAGCATGGCAGCCTTGGAGTCAAGCTTC. V is TRBV2 and J is TRBJ1-2; D remains unclear. Germline loops: CDR1 SNHLY, CDR2 FYNNEI. The CDR3 runs to 11 residues.